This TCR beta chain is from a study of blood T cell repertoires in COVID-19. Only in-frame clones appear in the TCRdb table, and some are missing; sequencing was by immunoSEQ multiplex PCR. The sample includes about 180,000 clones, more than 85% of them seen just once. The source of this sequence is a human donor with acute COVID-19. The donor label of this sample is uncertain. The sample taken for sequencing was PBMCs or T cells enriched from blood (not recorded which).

Here the CDR3 reads CASSQVAAGYTF. The CDR3 DNA sequence: TGTGCCAGCAGCCAAGTCGCGGCCGGCTACACCTTC. V gene TRBV3-1 (or the pseudogene TRBV3-2) combines with J gene TRBJ1-2; D call uncertain. CDR3 length equals 12 residues. Looked up from germline, CDR1 is LGHDT and CDR2 is YNNKEL (reference sequence). V lost 1 base and J lost 8, with 8 bases in between.